One and the same sample provided the 2 T cell receptor beta chains below, sequenced in a study of identical twins. Each CDR3 protein gets one entry after TCRdb re-called the 5' RACE reads with MiXCR. Among more than 200,000 distinct CDR3 sequences listed, more than 13% were seen once. Source material: memory (CD45RO+) T cells sorted from blood. Receptor source: a woman aged 18-29 years in good health.

This clonotype was recorded a few times. The chain uses TRBV7-2 and TRBJ2-1; tentatively, D is TRBD1 or TRBD2 (5 bases each). Trimming took off 5 bases at V and 10 bases at J, with 18 bases between the two ends. The CDR3 contains 14 residues. Germline V CDR1 and CDR2: SGHTA, FQGNSA. CDR3 in amino acids: CASSADRAVGEQFF. CDR3 DNA sequence: TGTGCCAGCAGCGCAGACAGAGCGGTGGGGGAGCAGTTCTTC. The entire variable domain, with the rest obtained from reference TRBV7-2 and TRBJ2-1, is as follows: GAGVSQSPSNKVTEKGKDVELRCDPISGHTALYWYRQSLGQGLEFLIYFQGNSAPDKSGLPSDRFSAERTGGSVSTLTIQRTQQEDSAVYLCASSADRAVGEQFFGPGTRLTVL.

As regards this clonotype: A much more abundant neighbour one base away suggests this may be a read error. The chain has TRBV20-1 and TRBJ2-7; the D gene is possibly TRBD2 (5 bases). CDR1 is DFQATT, CDR2 SNEGSKA, per germline (reference sequence). CDR3 size: 13 residues. The CDR3 sequence: CSAQLESVYEQCF. CDR3 in DNA: TGCAGTGCCCAACTAGAATCGGTCTACGAGCAGTGCTTC.